The 30 T cell receptor beta chains in this list originate from one sample, sequenced in a study of human T cells and chemical hapten exposure. One entry per CDR3 protein, called by TCRdb with MiXCR from the RACE reads. The repertoire includes 200,000 to 300,000 distinct CDR3 sequences, approximately 8.6% of them detected once, and 2.3% sits in the top ten. Sample time point: pre-sensitization, week 0. The sample's treatment: therapeutic diphenylcyclopropenone sensitization with weekly scalp DPC. The input for sequencing was whole blood, taken in connection with sensitization to the hapten diphenylcyclopropenone (DPC). These receptors all come from a woman aged 40 to 50 with alopecia areata. Some clones in this sample may be carry-over from other donors' samples.

The chain links TRBV7-9 to TRBJ2-7; 9 nucleotides align to TRBD1. The V and J ends lost 1 base and 7 bases, in that order; junction bases with no gene match: 8. The CDR3 is 15 residues long. Per germline, CDR1 SEHNR and CDR2 FQNEAQ (reference sequence). CDR3 in DNA: TGTGCCAGCAGCTTAGACGGGACAGGGCCAAGAGAGCAGTACTTC. This translates into CASSLDGTGPREQYF.

CDR3 protein: CASSLGQLNIQYF. Here the CDR3 DNA reads TGTGCCAGCAGCTTGGGACAGCTTAACATTCAGTACTTC. This rearrangement joins TRBV11-3 to TRBJ2-4; 7 bases align to TRBD1. The V segment lost 3 bases and the J segment 7 bases; nucleotides outside the gene matches: 3. The CDR3 spans 13 residues. From germline, CDR1 is SGHNT and CDR2 YENEEA.

This clonotype showed up just a few times. The rearrangement uses TRBV28 and TRBJ1-5, with 9 bases identical to TRBD1. V lost 4 bases to trimming and J lost 2 bases; unmatched junction nucleotides: 12. The CDR3 extends over 18 amino acids. Germline lookup yields CDR1 MDHEN and CDR2 SYDVKM. This chain's CDR3 is CASSSLGTGPLGNQPQHF. In nucleotides, the CDR3 is TGTGCCAGCAGTTCCCTAGGGACAGGGCCCCTTGGCAATCAGCCCCAGCATTTT.

This clonotype was recorded at least ten times. The rearrangement links TRBV2 to TRBJ2-2; 12 nucleotides line up with TRBD2. The V gene's germline CDR1 is SNHLY and CDR2 FYNNEI. The CDR3 is 15 amino acids. The V gene end was trimmed by 6 bases and the J gene end by 3 bases; junction bases not matched to a gene: 2. This CDR3 is CASSPSGRDTGELFF. CDR3 sequence (DNA): TGTGCCAGCAGCCCTAGCGGGAGGGACACCGGGGAGCTGTTTTTT.

The chain couples TRBV6-1 to TRBJ2-1; a possible D gene is TRBD2 (6 bases). The V and J ends lost 3 bases and 7 bases respectively, with 16 bases between them. The CDR3 extends over 15 amino acids. In germline, CDR1 is MNHNS, CDR2 SASEGT. The CDR3 coding sequence is TGTGCCAGCAGTGACGGTAGCGGCTCTCGGAATGAGCAGTTCTTC. As protein: CASSDGSGSRNEQFF.

The table lists this clonotype with a few counts. V usage is TRBV12-3 or TRBV12-4 and J usage is TRBJ2-3, with D uncertain. This CDR3 comprises 13 residues. V shed 3 bases and J shed 4 bases, with 8 bases lying between them. CDR3 residues: CASSLGSSDTQYF. The CDR3 DNA sequence: TGTGCCAGCAGTTTGGGTTCGTCAGATACGCAGTATTTT.

This clonotype was seen more than once but under ten times. The chain couples TRBV6-5 to TRBJ2-3, with 10 nucleotides matching TRBD1. Trimming removed 4 bases from V and 8 bases from J; junction bases left unmatched: 6. Germline V CDR1 and CDR2: MNHEY, SVGAGI. This CDR3 spans 14 amino acids. CDR3: CASSSRTGGGTQYF. For the CDR3, the DNA is TGTGCCAGCAGTTCCCGGACAGGGGGGGGTACGCAGTATTTT.

This clonotype was counted many times. This sequence joins TRBV28 and TRBJ2-7; 9 bases fit TRBD2. The CDR3 runs to 16 residues. Germline values: CDR1 MDHEN, CDR2 SYDVKM. V lost 6 bases, J lost 4 bases, and 13 bases stayed unmatched. CDR3 sequence: CASSLNALTSGYEQYF. CDR3 sequence (DNA): TGTGCCAGCAGCCTAAACGCCTTGACTAGCGGATACGAGCAGTACTTC.

This clonotype has ten or more counts. This chain uses TRBV27 with TRBJ1-5; possibly TRBD1 for D (5 bases). The V end lost 6 bases, the J end lost 2 bases, and 17 bases lay between the germline ends. The CDR3 spans 16 residues. CDR1 is MNHEY, CDR2 SMNVEV, per germline (reference sequence). This chain's CDR3 is CASRATWTRGNQPQHF. CDR3 nucleotides: TGTGCCAGCAGGGCTACCTGGACAAGGGGCAATCAGCCCCAGCATTTT.

This chain connects TRBV5-1 to TRBJ2-3; D possibly corresponds to TRBD2 (5 bases). The CDR3 totals 15 residues. Germline values: CDR1 SGHRS, CDR2 YFSETQ. V dropped 0 bases and J dropped 1 base, with 9 bases sitting between them. The CDR3 DNA is TGCGCCAGCAGCTTGGTTGAGGGCCGCACAGATACGCAGTATTTT. Amino acids: CASSLVEGRTDTQYF. Supplemented by reference TRBV5-1 and TRBJ2-3, the full variable domain reads KAGVTQTPRYLIKTRGQQVTLSCSPISGHRSVSWYQQTPGQGLQFLFEYFSETQRNKGNFPGRFSGRQFSNSRSEMNVSTLELGDSALYLCASSLVEGRTDTQYFGPGTRLTVL.

V gene TRBV28 combines with J gene TRBJ1-3; 8 nucleotides agree with TRBD1. There are 15 residues in the CDR3. With V trimmed by 6 bases and J by 2 bases, 6 bases remained unmatched. Germline V gene data show CDR1 as MDHEN and CDR2 as SYDVKM. The CDR3, as DNA: TGTGCCAGCAGGTCACAGGGGGAAGCTGGAAACACCATATATTTT. Translating it yields CASRSQGEAGNTIYF.

In this sample, this clonotype turned up a few times. The chain links TRBV4-3 to TRBJ2-5; D gene unclear. Germline-derived CDR1 and CDR2 are LGHNA and YSLEER. The CDR3 consists of 16 residues. V lost 1 base to trimming and J lost 0 bases, with 12 bases between them. The CDR3: CASSQVNQPYQETQYF. The CDR3 region has the DNA TGCGCCAGCAGCCAAGTCAACCAGCCTTACCAAGAGACCCAGTACTTC.

This clonotype has just one count. The chain employs TRBV2 and TRBJ2-1; D uncertain. CDR1 SNHLY and CDR2 FYNNEI come from the germline V gene. The length of the CDR3 is 12 residues. The V end was cut by 4 bases, the J end by 7 bases, with 8 bases between. The CDR3 DNA reads as TGTGCCAGCAGTGGACTGAAAAATGAGCAGTTCTTC. Translated: CASSGLKNEQFF.

The V call is TRBV27, the J call TRBJ2-1, with no clear D. The CDR3 loop spans 16 amino acids. Trimming left V 5 bases short and J 0 bases short, with 14 bases between. Germline CDR1 and CDR2: MNHEY and SMNVEV (reference sequence). The CDR3 loop reads CASSEIYTDSYNEQFF. In DNA, the CDR3 is TGTGCCAGCAGTGAAATCTATACCGACTCCTACAATGAGCAGTTCTTC.

The V and J genes are TRBV3-1 and TRBJ1-1, with D perhaps matching TRBD1 (6 bases). Germline loops: CDR1 LGHDT, CDR2 YNNKEL (reference sequence). The CDR3 sequence is 13 residues long. The V gene lost 1 base and the J gene lost 13 bases, with 16 bases spanning the gap. The CDR3 coding sequence is TGTGCCAGCAGCCAAGCAGGGGAGTCGAATGGTTTCTTT. Its protein is CASSQAGESNGFF.

This clonotype was detected only a few times. J is TRBJ2-7 and V is TRBV5-1; TRBD1 agrees at 9 bases. Losses at the gene ends were 2 bases for V and 9 bases for J; bases not matched to a gene: 9. CDR1 is SGHRS, CDR2 YFSETQ, per germline. The CDR3 length is 14 residues. CDR3 sequence (DNA): TGCGCCAGCAGCTTCGGACAGGGGCAGGAAGTGCAGTACTTC. Amino acids: CASSFGQGQEVQYF.

The sample holds a few counts of this clonotype. The chain joins TRBV29-1 to TRBJ2-1; 7 bases line up with TRBD2. With V trimmed by 6 bases and J by 7 bases, 15 bases remained unmatched. Germline loops: CDR1 SQVTM, CDR2 ANQGSEA. The CDR3 totals 15 residues. CDR3 DNA sequence: TGCAGCGTGCAAGGCCTAGCGGAGCTTTATAATGAGCAGTTCTTC. This translates into CSVQGLAELYNEQFF.

This clonotype was seen a few times. This chain links TRBV6-2 or TRBV6-3 with TRBJ2-7; D possibly matches TRBD1 or TRBD2 (5 bases each). The CDR3 has 13 amino acids. Trimming stripped 6 bases from V and 3 bases from J, with 12 bases between. Germline assignment: CDR1 MNHEY and CDR2 SVGEGT. The CDR3 DNA reads TGTGCCAGCAGGCCGGCTGGGGGCTACGAGCAGTACTTC. Translated, it gives CASRPAGGYEQYF.

In its sample, this clonotype was seen a few times. The V gene is TRBV7-9, the J gene TRBJ2-2; D is perhaps TRBD1 (6 bases). Germline loops: CDR1 SEHNR, CDR2 FQNEAQ (reference sequence). V was clipped by 2 bases and J by 1 base, with 14 bases between them. The CDR3 spans 17 residues. The CDR3 reads CASSLRSGTRNTGELFF. DNA for the CDR3: TGTGCCAGCAGCTTACGCTCTGGGACACGGAACACCGGGGAGCTGTTTTTT.

This clonotype was seen more than once but under ten times. This chain connects TRBV6-6 to TRBJ2-3; D could derive from TRBD1 or TRBD2 (7 bases each). Trimming took off 6 bases at V and 4 bases at J, with 17 bases between the two ends. This CDR3 has 15 residues. The germline V gene has CDR1 MNHNY and CDR2 SVGAGI (reference sequence). The CDR3 spells CASRASGGGPDTQYF. The CDR3 DNA sequence: TGTGCCAGCAGAGCTAGCGGAGGGGGCCCAGATACGCAGTATTTT.

This clonotype has a handful of counts. Possible read error: a much larger clone is one base away. This chain links TRBV13 with TRBJ1-2; 8 bases are shared with TRBD1. CDR3 length equals 13 residues. Germline values: CDR1 PRHDT, CDR2 FYEKMQ (reference sequence). Losses at the gene ends were 5 bases for V and 4 bases for J; bases not matched to a gene: 3. CDR3 sequence: CASSRTGSYGYTF. The DNA of the CDR3 is TGTGCCAGCAGCCGGACAGGGAGCTATGGCTACACCTTC.

This clonotype appeared a few times. This chain links TRBV20-1 with TRBJ2-1; 9 bases map to TRBD1. Losses at the gene ends were 1 base for V and 6 bases for J; bases not matched to a gene: 10. The germline V gene has CDR1 DFQATT and CDR2 SNEGSKA (reference sequence). The CDR3 sequence is 16 residues long. CDR3 nucleotides: TGCAGTGCTAGAGCGTTAACCGGGACAGGGATCAATGAGCAGTTCTTC. It specifies CSARALTGTGINEQFF.

The CDR3 protein is CASSPPWKGGTEAFF. The CDR3 DNA reads as TGTGCCAGCAGCCCACCATGGAAGGGTGGCACTGAAGCTTTCTTT. The V gene is TRBV28, the J gene TRBJ1-1; D unresolved. Germline V CDR1 and CDR2: MDHEN, SYDVKM. V lost 6 bases, J lost 4 bases, and 18 bases lay in between. CDR3 size: 15 residues. The variable domain in full, with the rest retrieved from reference TRBV28 and TRBJ1-1, is DVKVTQSSRYLVKRTGEKVFLECVQDMDHENMFWYRQDPGLGLRLIYFSYDVKMKEKGDIPEGYSVSREKKERFSLILESASTNQTSMYLCASSPPWKGGTEAFFGQGTRLTVV.

In its sample, this clonotype was seen many times. The chain links TRBV12-3 or TRBV12-4 to TRBJ1-6; D might be TRBD1 (5 bases). The V end was cut by 6 bases, the J end by 9 bases, with 18 bases between. CDR3 length: 15 residues. The CDR3 protein is CASRIGAAQGSPLHF. The CDR3 DNA follows: TGTGCCAGCAGGATTGGGGCGGCCCAGGGTTCACCCCTCCACTTT.

This clonotype was counted ten times or more. This chain joins TRBV28 and TRBJ1-2; 8 bases map to TRBD1. Germline trimming cut 2 bases from V and 7 bases from J; bases unmatched to any gene: 3. This CDR3 is 13 amino acids long. Germline V gives CDR1 MDHEN, CDR2 SYDVKM. The CDR3 DNA is TGTGCCAGCAGTTTAAGACAGGGGCGTGGCTACACCTTC. As protein: CASSLRQGRGYTF.

Note on this clonotype: A much larger clone sits a single nucleotide away, making a read error possible. A read error is likely, as this CDR3 ends without the conserved phenylalanine or tryptophan. This chain joins TRBV28 and TRBJ1-1; D not resolved. V was pared by 5 bases and J by 3 bases, with 13 bases between. Germline loops: CDR1 MDHEN, CDR2 SYDVKM. The CDR3 runs to 14 residues. The CDR3 sequence: CASSPYRLDTEAFY. The CDR3 DNA follows: TGTGCCAGCAGTCCCTACAGACTCGACACTGAAGCTTTCTAT.

The DNA of the CDR3 is TGTGCCAGCAGCCATTCGACAGGGGGTAGGAACGAGCAGTACTTC. Translating it yields CASSHSTGGRNEQYF. The J gene is TRBJ2-7, the V gene TRBV3-1; 9 bases line up with TRBD1. V shed 3 bases, J shed 5 bases, and the junction held 8 bases outside the gene matches. The CDR3 totals 15 residues. Germline V gene sequence: CDR1 LGHDT, CDR2 YNNKEL (reference sequence).

The rearrangement joins TRBV20-1 to TRBJ2-7; D not certain. With 3 bases removed from V and 6 bases from J, the gap between germline ends came to 12 bases. This CDR3 spans 12 amino acids. The germline V gene encodes CDR1 DFQATT and CDR2 SNEGSKA (reference sequence). CDR3 nucleotides: TGCAGTGCTAGTTGGACGGCGCGCGAGCAGTACTTC. Its translation is CSASWTAREQYF.

This clonotype was detected only a few times. V gene TRBV10-3 combines with J gene TRBJ1-2; D is undetermined. Germline lookup yields CDR1 ENHRY and CDR2 SYGVKD. Trimming removed 0 bases at V and 2 bases at J, with 4 bases between. The CDR3 consists of 13 residues. The CDR3 coding sequence is TGTGCCATCAGTGAGTCGGGAAACTATGGCTACACCTTC. This codes for CAISESGNYGYTF.

The chain couples TRBV5-4 to TRBJ2-7; 12 bases fit TRBD2. This CDR3 has 16 amino acids. V lost 4 bases, J lost 3 bases, and 8 bases stayed unmatched. Per the germline V gene, CDR1 is SGHNT and CDR2 is YYREEE (reference sequence). The CDR3 here is CASSTGTSGLYYEQYF. The CDR3 DNA reads as TGTGCCAGCAGCACCGGGACTAGCGGGCTTTACTACGAGCAGTACTTC.